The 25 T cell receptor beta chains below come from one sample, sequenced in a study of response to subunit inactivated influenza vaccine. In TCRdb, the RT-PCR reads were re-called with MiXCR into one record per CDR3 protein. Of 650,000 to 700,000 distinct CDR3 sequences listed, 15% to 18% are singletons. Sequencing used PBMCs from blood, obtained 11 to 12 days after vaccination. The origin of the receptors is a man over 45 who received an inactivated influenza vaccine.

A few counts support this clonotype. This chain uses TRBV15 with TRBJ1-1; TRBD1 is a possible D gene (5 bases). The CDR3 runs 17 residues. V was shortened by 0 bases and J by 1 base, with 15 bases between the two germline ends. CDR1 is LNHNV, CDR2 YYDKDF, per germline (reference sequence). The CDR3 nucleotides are TGTGCCACCAGCAGAGATTGGTCAGGGCTTCGGAACACTGAAGCTTTCTTT. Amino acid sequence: CATSRDWSGLRNTEAFF.

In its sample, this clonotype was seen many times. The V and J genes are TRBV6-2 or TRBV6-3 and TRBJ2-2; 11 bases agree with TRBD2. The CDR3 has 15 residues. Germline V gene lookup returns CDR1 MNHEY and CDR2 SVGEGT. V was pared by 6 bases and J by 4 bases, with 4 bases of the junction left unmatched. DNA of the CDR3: TGTGCCAGCAGCCGCGGACTAGCGGGCACCGGGGAGCTGTTTTTT. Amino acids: CASSRGLAGTGELFF.

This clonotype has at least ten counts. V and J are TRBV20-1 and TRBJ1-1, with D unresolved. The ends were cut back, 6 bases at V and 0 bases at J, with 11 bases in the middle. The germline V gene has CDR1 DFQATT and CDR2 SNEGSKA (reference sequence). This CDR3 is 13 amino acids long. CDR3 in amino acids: CSARGSMNTEAFF. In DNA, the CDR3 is TGCAGTGCCCGGGGTTCCATGAACACTGAAGCTTTCTTT.

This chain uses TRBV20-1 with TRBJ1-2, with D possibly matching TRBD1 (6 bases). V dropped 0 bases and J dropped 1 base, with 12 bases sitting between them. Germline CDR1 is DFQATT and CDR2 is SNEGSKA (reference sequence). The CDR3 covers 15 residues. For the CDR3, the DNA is TGCAGTGCTAGAGATCACGGGGACAATAACTATGGCTACACCTTC. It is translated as CSARDHGDNNYGYTF.

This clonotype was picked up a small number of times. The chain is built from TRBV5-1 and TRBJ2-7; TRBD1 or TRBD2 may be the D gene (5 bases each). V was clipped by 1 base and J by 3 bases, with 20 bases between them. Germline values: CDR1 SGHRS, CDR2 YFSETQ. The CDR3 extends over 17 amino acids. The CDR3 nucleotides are TGCGCCAGCAGCTTGATGCCCGGGGCCTTAAACATCTACGAGCAGTACTTC. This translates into CASSLMPGALNIYEQYF.

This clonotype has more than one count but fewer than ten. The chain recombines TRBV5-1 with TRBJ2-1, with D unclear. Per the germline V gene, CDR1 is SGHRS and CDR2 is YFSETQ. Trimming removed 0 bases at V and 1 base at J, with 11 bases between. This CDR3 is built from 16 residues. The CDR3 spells CASSLGVQRSYNEQFF. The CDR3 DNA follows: TGCGCCAGCAGCTTGGGTGTCCAGCGTTCCTACAATGAGCAGTTCTTC.

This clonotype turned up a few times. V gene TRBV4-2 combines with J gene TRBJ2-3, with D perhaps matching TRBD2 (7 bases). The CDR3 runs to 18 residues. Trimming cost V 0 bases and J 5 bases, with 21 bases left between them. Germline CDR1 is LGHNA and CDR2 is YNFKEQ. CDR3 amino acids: CASSQDDSRGSRGDTQYF. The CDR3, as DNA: TGTGCCAGCAGCCAAGATGACTCGCGCGGGAGCAGGGGAGATACGCAGTATTTT.

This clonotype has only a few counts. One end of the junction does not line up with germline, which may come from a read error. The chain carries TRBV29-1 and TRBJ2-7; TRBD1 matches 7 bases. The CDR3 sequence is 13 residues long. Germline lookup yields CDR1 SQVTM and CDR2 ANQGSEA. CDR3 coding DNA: TGCCGCGTTTCGCAGGGGGTGAGGGACGAGCAGTACTTC. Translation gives CRVSQGVRDEQYF.

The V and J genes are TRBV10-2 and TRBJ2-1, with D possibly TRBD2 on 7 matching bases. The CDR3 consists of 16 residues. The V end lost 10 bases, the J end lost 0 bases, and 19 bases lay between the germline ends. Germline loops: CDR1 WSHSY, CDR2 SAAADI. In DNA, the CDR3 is TGCGCCACCTCGAGGGGGAGCGGGGACTCCTACAATGAGCAGTTCTTC. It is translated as CATSRGSGDSYNEQFF.

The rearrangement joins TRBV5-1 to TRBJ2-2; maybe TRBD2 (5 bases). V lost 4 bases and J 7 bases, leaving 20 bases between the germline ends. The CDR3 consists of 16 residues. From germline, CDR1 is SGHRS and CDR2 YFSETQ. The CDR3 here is CASSTLARTGFGELFF. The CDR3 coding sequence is TGCGCCAGCAGCACCCTCGCGAGGACGGGGTTCGGGGAGCTGTTTTTT.

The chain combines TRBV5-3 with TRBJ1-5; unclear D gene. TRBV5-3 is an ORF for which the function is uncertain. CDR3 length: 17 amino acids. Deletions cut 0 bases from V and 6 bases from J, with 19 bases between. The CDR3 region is CARSLACFLKGGQPQHF. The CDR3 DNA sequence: TGTGCCAGAAGCTTGGCGTGTTTCTTAAAGGGCGGTCAGCCCCAGCATTTT.

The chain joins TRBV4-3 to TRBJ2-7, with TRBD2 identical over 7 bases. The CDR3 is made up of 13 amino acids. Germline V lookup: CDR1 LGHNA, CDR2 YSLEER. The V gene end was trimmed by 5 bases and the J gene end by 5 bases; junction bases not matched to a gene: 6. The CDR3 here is CASSSSGRDEQYF. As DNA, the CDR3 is TGCGCCAGCAGCTCAAGTGGGAGGGACGAGCAGTACTTC.

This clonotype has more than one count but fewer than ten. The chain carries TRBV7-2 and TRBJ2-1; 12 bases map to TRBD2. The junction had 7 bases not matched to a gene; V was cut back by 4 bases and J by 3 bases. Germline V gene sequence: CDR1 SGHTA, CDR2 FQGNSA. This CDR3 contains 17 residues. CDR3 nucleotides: TGTGCCAGCAGCTCGAACCTAGCGGGAGGGCGCTACAATGAGCAGTTCTTC. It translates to CASSSNLAGGRYNEQFF.

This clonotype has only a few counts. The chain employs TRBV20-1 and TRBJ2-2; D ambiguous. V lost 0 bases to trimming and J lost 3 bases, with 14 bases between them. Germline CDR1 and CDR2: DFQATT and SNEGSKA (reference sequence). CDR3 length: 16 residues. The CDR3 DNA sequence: TGCAGTGCTAGAGATTTAACGCTTTCTTACACCGGGGAGCTGTTTTTT. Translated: CSARDLTLSYTGELFF.

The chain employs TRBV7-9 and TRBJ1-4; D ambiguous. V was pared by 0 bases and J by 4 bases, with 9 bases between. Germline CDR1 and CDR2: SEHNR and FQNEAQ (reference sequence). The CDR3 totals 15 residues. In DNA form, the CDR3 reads TGTGCCAGCAGCTTAGCGTTGGGCCGTAATGAAAAACTGTTTTTT. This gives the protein CASSLALGRNEKLFF.

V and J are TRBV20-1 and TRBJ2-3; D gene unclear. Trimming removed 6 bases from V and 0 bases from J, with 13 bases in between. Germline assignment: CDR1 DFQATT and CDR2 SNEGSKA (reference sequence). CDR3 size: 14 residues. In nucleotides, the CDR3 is TGCAGTGCCTCCGCGTCGGGCAGCACAGATACGCAGTATTTT. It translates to CSASASGSTDTQYF.

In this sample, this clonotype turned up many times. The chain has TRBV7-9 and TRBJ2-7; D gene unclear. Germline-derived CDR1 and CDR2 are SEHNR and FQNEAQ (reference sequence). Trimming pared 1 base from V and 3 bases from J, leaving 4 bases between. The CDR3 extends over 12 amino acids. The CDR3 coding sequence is TGTGCCAGCAGCTTAGAGATCTACGAGCAGTACTTC. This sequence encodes CASSLEIYEQYF. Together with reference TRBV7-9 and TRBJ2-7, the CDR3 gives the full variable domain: DTGVSQNPRHKITKRGQNVTFRCDPISEHNRLYWYRQTLGQGPEFLTYFQNEAQLEKSRLLSDRFSAERPKGSFSTLEIQRTEQGDSAMYLCASSLEIYEQYFGPGTRLTVT.

The CDR3 DNA sequence: TGTGCCAGCAGCCATTATACAGGGGTGGGCACTGAAGCTTTCTTT. This codes for CASSHYTGVGTEAFF. The rearrangement uses TRBV12-3 or TRBV12-4 and TRBJ1-1; 7 bases map to TRBD1. Germline trimming cut 6 bases from V and 4 bases from J; bases unmatched to any gene: 11. This CDR3 spans 15 amino acids.

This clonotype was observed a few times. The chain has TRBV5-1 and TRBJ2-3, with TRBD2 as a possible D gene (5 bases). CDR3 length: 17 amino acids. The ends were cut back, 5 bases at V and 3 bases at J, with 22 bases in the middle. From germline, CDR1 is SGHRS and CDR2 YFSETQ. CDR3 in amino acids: CASRLEPGSGRTDTQYF. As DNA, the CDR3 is TGCGCCAGCAGACTAGAACCGGGGTCGGGCAGAACAGATACGCAGTATTTT.

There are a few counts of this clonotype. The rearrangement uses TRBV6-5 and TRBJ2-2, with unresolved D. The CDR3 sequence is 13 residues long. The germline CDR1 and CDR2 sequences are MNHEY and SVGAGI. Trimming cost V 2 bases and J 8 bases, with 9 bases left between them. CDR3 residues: CASSYREGGELFF. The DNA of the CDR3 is TGTGCCAGCAGTTACAGGGAAGGTGGGGAGCTGTTTTTT.

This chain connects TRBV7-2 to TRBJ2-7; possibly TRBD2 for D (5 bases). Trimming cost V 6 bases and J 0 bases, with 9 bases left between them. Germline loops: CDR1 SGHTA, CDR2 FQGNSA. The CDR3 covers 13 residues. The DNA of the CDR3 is TGTGCCAGCAGTTGGGAGAGCTCCTACGAGCAGTACTTC. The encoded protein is CASSWESSYEQYF.

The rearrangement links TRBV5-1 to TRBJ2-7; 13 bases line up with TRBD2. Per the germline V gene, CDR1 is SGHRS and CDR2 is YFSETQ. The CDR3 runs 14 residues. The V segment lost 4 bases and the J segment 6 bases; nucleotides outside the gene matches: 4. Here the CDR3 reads CASSQRTSGGEQYF. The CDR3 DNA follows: TGCGCCAGCAGCCAGAGGACTAGCGGGGGCGAGCAGTACTTC.

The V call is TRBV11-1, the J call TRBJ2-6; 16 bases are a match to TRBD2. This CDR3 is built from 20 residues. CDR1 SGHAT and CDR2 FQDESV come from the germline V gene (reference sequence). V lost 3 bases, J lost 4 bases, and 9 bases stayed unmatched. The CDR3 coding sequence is TGTGCCAGCAGCTTTGCCGGGACTAGCGGGAGGGTCCTCGGGGCCAACGTCCTGACTTTC. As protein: CASSFAGTSGRVLGANVLTF.

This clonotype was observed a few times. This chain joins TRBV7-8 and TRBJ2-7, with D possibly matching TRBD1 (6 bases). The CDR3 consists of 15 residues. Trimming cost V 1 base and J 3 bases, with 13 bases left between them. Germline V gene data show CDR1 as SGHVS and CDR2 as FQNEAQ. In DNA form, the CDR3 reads TGTGCCAGCAGCTTAGATACAGGGTTCGTCTACGAGCAGTACTTC. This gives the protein CASSLDTGFVYEQYF.

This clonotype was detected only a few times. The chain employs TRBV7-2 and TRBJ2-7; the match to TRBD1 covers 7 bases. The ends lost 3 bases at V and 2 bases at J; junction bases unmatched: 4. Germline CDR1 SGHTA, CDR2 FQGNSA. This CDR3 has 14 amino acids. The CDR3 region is CASSLYRGPYEQYF. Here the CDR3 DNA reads TGTGCCAGCAGCTTGTACAGGGGTCCCTACGAGCAGTACTTC.